The entry that follows covers one T cell receptor beta chain sequence. In this sample, this clone turned up a few times. Its antigen target is currently unknown. There are no base qualities to consult, and no much larger clone falls within one base. The data belong to a study of blood T cell repertoires in COVID-19 (TCRdb year 2020). Context from the whole study: Samples from collaborators originated in the United States, Italy and Spain and spanned both the acute and convalescent phases of COVID-19. Where available, HLA class I and class II types were taken from metadata supplied by the sample provider and were not determined by assay-based typing. Sample metadata almost always included a de-identified subject ID, COVID-19 status, age in years and sex. The prospective study material was composed of cDNA or gDNA derived from T cells, B-cell-depleted T cells, or PBMCs. Subjects who had been exposed to COVID-19, were actively infected with it, or had recovered from it provided the deeply sampled blood TCRbeta repertoires that made up the dataset. The repertoires were released in a freely available public database meant as a resource for research on the immune response to SARS-CoV-2. Samples came from the ongoing ImmuneRACE study (first 160 participants) plus 1,254 subjects from 6 global collaborators. Study-level results and caveats: How much clinical and demographic metadata was included differed by source and by participant, and the metadata was provided uncurated.

Participants in the prospective study were enrolled through a virtual design, were aged 18 to 89 years, and lived in roughly 24 United States geographic areas. To assign participants to cohorts, the prospective study relied on clinical history that participants themselves reported in a screening survey and a study questionnaire. Recovered participants in ImmuneRACE Cohort 3 were defined as having two consecutive negative NP/OP PCR tests, clearance from a healthcare professional, or resolution of symptoms. Mobile phlebotomists in the prospective study collected whole blood, serum and a nasopharyngeal or oropharyngeal swab from every participant. Participants in the prospective study had the option to provide additional blood draws and questionnaires over a 2-month period. Before DNA extraction, blood samples from the prospective study were shipped at room temperature or frozen. V drops 0 bases and J drops 7 bases, leaving 13 bases in between. For CDR1 and CDR2, the germline V gene lists MNHNS and SASEGT. Its CDR3 holds 16 amino acids, cysteine through phenylalanine. The DNA shown is the 48-base CDR3, in frame from base 1.

TCRbeta CDR3 regions were amplified from genomic DNA by means of the immunoSEQ Assay, a bias-controlled multiplex PCR. As for the authors' bioinformatics: The number of nucleated cells in each sample was estimated by amplification of reference gene primers within the assay. To quantify the absolute abundance of each unique TCRbeta CDR3 rearrangement, sequence reads were collapsed and filtered. For each sample, productive Simpson clonality was calculated as the square root of Simpson's diversity index across productive rearrangements. As stored in TCRdb, this immuneACCESS dataset retains in-frame rearrangements with V and J assigned. A fraction of the clones does not appear; measured against another copy, unresolved V genes explain less than half of the discrepancy, and the remainder lacks a known reason. That table is the source of V, J and clone size, and D and trimming were worked out from the DNA. This sample gives approximately 130,000 clones in total; 80% to 85% of them show up just once. The ten biggest clones cover 15% to 20% of the sample.

The sequence links TRBV6-1 to TRBJ1-6; TRBD1 is a weak D gene call, 6 bases matching. Sequenced sample: PBMCs or T cells enriched from blood (not recorded which). This sequence originates from a man younger than 45 who had recovered from COVID-19. The CDR3 region reads CASSEAMGALNSPLHF. In nucleotides, the sequence is TGTGCCAGCAGTGAAGCGATGGGGGCCTTGAATTCACCCCTCCACTTT.